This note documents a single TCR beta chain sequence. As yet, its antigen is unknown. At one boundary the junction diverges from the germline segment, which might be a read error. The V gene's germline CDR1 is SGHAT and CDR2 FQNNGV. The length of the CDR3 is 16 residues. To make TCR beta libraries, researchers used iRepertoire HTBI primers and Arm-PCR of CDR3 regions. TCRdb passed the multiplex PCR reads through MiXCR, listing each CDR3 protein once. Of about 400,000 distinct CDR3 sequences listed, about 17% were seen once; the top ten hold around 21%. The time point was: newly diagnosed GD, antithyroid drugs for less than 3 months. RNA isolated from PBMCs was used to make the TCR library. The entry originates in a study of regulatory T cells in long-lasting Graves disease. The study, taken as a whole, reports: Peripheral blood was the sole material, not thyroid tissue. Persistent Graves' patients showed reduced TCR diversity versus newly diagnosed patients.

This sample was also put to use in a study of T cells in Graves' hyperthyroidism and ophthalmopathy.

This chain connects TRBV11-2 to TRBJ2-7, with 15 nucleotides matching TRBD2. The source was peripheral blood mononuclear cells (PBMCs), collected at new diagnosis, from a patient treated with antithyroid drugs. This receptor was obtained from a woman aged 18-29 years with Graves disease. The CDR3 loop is CASSPGLAGGSYERYF. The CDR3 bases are TGTGCCAGCAGCCCGGGACTAGCGGGAGGCTCCTACGAGCGGTACTTC.